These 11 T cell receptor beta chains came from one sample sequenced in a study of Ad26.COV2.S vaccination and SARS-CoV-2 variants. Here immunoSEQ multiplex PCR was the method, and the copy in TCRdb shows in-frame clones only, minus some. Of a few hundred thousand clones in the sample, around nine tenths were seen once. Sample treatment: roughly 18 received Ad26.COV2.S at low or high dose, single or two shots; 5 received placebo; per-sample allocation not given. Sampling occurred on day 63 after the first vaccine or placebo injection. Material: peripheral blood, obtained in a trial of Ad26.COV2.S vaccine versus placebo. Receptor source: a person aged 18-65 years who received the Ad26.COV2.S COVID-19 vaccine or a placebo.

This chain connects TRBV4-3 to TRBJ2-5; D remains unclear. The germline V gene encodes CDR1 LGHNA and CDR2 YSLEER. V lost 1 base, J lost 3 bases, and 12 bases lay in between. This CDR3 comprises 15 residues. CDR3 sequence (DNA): TGCGCCAGCAGCCAAGGCTATCGCTCGGAAGAGACCCAGTACTTC. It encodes CASSQGYRSEETQYF.

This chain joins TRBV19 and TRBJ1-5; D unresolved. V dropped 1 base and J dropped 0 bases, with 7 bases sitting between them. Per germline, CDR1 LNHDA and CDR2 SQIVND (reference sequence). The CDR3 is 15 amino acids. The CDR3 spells CASSIVADSNQPQHF. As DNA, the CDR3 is TGTGCCAGTAGTATAGTGGCGGATAGCAATCAGCCCCAGCATTTT. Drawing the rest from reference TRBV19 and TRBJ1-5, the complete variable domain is DGGITQSPKYLFRKEGQNVTLSCEQNLNHDAMYWYRQDPGQGLRLIYYSQIVNDFQKGDIAEGYSVSREKKESFPLTVTSAQKNPTAFYLCASSIVADSNQPQHFGDGTRLSIL.

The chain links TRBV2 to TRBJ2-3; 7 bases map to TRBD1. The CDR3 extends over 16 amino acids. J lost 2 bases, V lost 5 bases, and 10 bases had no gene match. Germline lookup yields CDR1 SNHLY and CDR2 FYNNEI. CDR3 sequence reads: CASSTGTAIPTDTQYF. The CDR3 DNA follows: TGTGCCAGCAGTACCGGGACAGCGATTCCCACAGATACGCAGTATTTT.

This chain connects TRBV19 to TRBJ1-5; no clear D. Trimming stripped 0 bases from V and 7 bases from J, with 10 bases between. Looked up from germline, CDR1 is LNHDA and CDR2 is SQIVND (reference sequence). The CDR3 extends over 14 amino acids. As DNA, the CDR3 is TGTGCCAGTAGTATAGACCCGGCGGGGCAGCCCCAGCATTTT. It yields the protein CASSIDPAGQPQHF.

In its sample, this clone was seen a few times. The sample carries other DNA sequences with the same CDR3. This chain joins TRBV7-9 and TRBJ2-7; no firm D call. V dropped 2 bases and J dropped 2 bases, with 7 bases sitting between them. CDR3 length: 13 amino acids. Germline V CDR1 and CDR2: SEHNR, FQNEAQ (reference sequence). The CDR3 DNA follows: TGTGCCAGCAGCTTACTATCAGCCTACGAGCAGTACTTC. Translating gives CASSLLSAYEQYF.

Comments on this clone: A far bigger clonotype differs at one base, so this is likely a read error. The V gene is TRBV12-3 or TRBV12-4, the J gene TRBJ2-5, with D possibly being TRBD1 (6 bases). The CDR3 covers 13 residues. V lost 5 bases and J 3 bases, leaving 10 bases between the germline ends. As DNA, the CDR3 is TGTGCCAGCAGTCCCTGGACAGAAGAGACCCAGTACTTC. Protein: CASSPWTEETQYF.

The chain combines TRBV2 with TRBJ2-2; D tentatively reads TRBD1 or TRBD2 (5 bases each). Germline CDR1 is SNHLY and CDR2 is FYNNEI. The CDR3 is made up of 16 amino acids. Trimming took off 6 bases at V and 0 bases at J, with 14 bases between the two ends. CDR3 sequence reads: CASSPWWGTNTGELFF. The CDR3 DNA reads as TGTGCCAGCAGCCCTTGGTGGGGGACGAACACCGGGGAGCTGTTTTTT.

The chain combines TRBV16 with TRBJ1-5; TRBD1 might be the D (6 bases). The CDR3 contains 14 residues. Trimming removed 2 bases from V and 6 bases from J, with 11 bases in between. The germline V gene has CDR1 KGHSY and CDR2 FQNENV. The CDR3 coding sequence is TGTGCCAGCAGCCAACTTCAGGGGCTTCAGCCCCAGCATTTT. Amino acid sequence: CASSQLQGLQPQHF.

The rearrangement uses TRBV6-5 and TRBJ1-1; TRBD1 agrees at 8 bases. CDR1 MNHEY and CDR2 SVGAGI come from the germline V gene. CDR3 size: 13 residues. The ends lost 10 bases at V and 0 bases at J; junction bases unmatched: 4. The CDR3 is CATTTGVNTEAFF. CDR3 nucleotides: TGTGCCACAACGACAGGGGTGAACACTGAAGCTTTCTTT.

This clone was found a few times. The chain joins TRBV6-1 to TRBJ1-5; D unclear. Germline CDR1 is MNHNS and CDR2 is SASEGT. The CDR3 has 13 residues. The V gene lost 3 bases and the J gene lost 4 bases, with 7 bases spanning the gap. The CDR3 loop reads CASSEGGNQPQHF. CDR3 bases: TGTGCCAGCAGTGAGGGTGGAAATCAGCCCCAGCATTTT.

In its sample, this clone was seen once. The CDR3 loop is CASTPKAEGTNYGYTF. DNA of the CDR3: TGTGCCAGCACACCCAAAGCGGAGGGGACTAACTATGGCTACACCTTC. The rearrangement joins TRBV6-6 to TRBJ1-2, with D possibly matching TRBD1 (5 bases). V was trimmed by 7 bases and J by 0 bases, leaving 18 bases between them. This CDR3 is built from 16 residues. The germline CDR1 and CDR2 sequences are MNHNY and SVGAGI (reference sequence).